This TCR beta chain was found in a study of T-cell reconstitution after alpha-beta-depleted transplantation in children (dated by TCRdb to between 2015 and 2016). Background on the whole study: T-cell immune reconstitution after TCRalphabeta/CD19-depleted allogeneic hematopoietic cell transplantation in children was quantitatively tracked in the study by means of TCR repertoire profiling.

Libraries were prepared through PCR. The instrument was an Illumina HiSeq 2500. TCR libraries were prepared with molecular barcoding, using unique molecular identifiers to normalize TCRbeta repertoire quantification. In TCRdb, the public reads were trimmed at Q25 with fastp and aligned with MiXCR, with productive beta chains retained. Identical CDR3 protein sequences are pooled into one entry, listed with their most common genes and DNA. The sample table lists approximately 47,000 distinct CDR3 sequences, about 50% of them with a count of one. Roughly two fifths of the sample goes to the ten largest clones. This clonotype was seen only a few times. Its antigen is not yet known. Base qualities are not recorded, but no much larger clone differs from it by a single base. Reading the label with the study, this specimen's treatment or condition is: allogeneic hematopoietic cell transplantation with graft depleted of TCRalphabeta T cells and CD19 B cells. Transplant recipients were children who received TCRalphabeta/CD19-depleted allogeneic hematopoietic cell grafts.

Results the study describes overall, beyond this receptor: Hyperexpanded clone frequencies declined over subsequent months; after one year, T-cell counts and TCRbeta diversity were mostly attributed to newly produced T cells. The apparently early recovery of alphabetaT-cell counts about two months after transplant reportedly depended on only several hundred rapidly expanded clones that came from non-depleted graft cells. The high TCRbeta diversity at day 60 in some patients was ascribed to recipient T cells and intrathymic progenitors that had survived conditioning.

From the germline V gene, CDR1 is MGHRA and CDR2 is YSYEKL. The junction shows trimming of 1 base on V and 1 base on J, plus 8 bases between the germline ends. The CDR3, from cysteine to phenylalanine, totals 14 residues. Solely the CDR3 DNA is kept, with 42 bases framed from the first base. The sequence links TRBV4-1 to TRBJ2-7; the D segment cannot be called with confidence. The clonotype comes from a boy younger than two with SCID, due to receive a stem cell transplant. The sequencing here drew on peripheral blood, taken before TCRalphabeta/CD19-depleted stem cell transplant. The CDR3 reads CASSQGRFSYEQYF. The DNA sequence is given as TGCGCCAGCAGCCAAGGCCGGTTTTCCTACGAGCAGTACTTC.